Presented here are 21 T cell receptor beta chains from one specimen sequenced in a study of spatial heterogeneity in lung cancer. Time point described: sample taken at primary tumor resection. Unsorted tumor, nontumor lung tissue or cryopreserved PBMC supplied the whole RNA. MiXCR, run by TCRdb on the 5' RACE reads, gives a single entry per CDR3 protein. The sample has roughly 10,000 distinct CDR3 sequences; roughly 3.9% are singletons. The sequences come from normal lung tissue next to the tumor, collected at surgery. Every receptor here comes from a male donor with early-stage non-small cell lung cancer.

This clonotype was seen many times. Because this beta chain is a stray read in a library intended to capture alpha chains, its abundance should not be given much weight. Here the CDR3 reads CASSPRLETQYF. CDR3 sequence (DNA): TGTGCCAGCAGCCCACGATTGGAGACCCAGTACTTC. This rearrangement joins TRBV7-8 to TRBJ2-5, with D uncertain. Deletions cut 5 bases from V and 5 bases from J, with 9 bases between. The CDR3 loop spans 12 amino acids. The V gene's germline CDR1 is SGHVS and CDR2 FQNEAQ.

This clonotype is judged medium-sized (0.01 to 0.1%). This beta chain is an off-target read within a library intended for alpha chains, so its frequency means little. This chain connects TRBV21-1 to TRBJ1-2; TRBD1, as called in the table, went unchecked against the DNA. TRBV21-1 is annotated as a pseudogene. This CDR3 spans 14 amino acids. This CDR3 reads CASSKGRINYGYTF. CDR3 bases: TGTGCCAGCAGCAAGGGACGGATTAACTATGGCTACACCTTC.

A remark on this clonotype: This beta chain slipped into a library made for alpha chains as a stray read, so its size is not meaningful. This chain uses TRBV7-2 with TRBJ1-1; D remains ambiguous. The CDR3 spans 13 residues. In germline, CDR1 is SGHTA, CDR2 FQGNSA. The V end lost 5 bases, the J end lost 6 bases, and 13 bases lay between the germline ends. DNA for the CDR3: TGTACCAGCAGCCCTGGTCCGGGCTCTGAAGCTTTCTTT. It encodes CTSSPGPGSEAFF.

This clonotype was observed many times. This beta chain is a stray read from a library made for alpha chains; its abundance is not meaningful. This chain links TRBV28 with TRBJ2-7, with 8 bases lining up with TRBD1. From germline, CDR1 is MDHEN and CDR2 SYDVKM. This CDR3 spans 15 amino acids. The V segment lost 6 bases and the J segment 0 bases; nucleotides outside the gene matches: 7. CDR3 protein: CASRTQGAGSYEQYF. The CDR3 DNA is TGTGCCAGCAGGACCCAGGGGGCCGGCTCCTACGAGCAGTACTTC.

This clonotype was seen a few times. For a library built for alpha chains, this beta chain is a stray read; little rests on its size. The rearrangement links TRBV20-1 to TRBJ2-2; 9 bases fit TRBD1. From germline, CDR1 is DFQATT and CDR2 SNEGSKA (reference sequence). The CDR3 has 14 residues. Germline trimming cut 5 bases from V and 4 bases from J; bases unmatched to any gene: 5. CDR3 sequence (DNA): TGCAGTGCTCCGACAGGGGGGGCCACCGGGGAGCTGTTTTTT. Its translation is CSAPTGGATGELFF.

With respect to this clonotype: This beta chain is an off-target read within a library intended for alpha chains, so its frequency means little. The CDR3 DNA sequence: TGTGCCAGCAGCCGGGACAGCAAAAACATTCAGTACTTC. Protein product: CASSRDSKNIQYF. The V gene is TRBV6-5, the J gene TRBJ2-4, with 7 positions matching TRBD1. CDR1 is MNHEY and CDR2 is SVGAGI in the germline V gene. V shed 6 bases and J 3 bases; nucleotides not matched to a gene: 2. The length of the CDR3 is 13 residues.

This clonotype was found many times. Within a library made for alpha chains, this beta chain is off target, and its count is uninformative. This rearrangement joins TRBV12-3 or TRBV12-4 to TRBJ1-5, with D uncertain. The V end was cut by 2 bases, the J end by 6 bases, with 17 bases between. The CDR3 runs to 16 residues. The CDR3: CASSLYWGESSQPQHF. In DNA, the CDR3 is TGTGCCAGCAGTTTATATTGGGGAGAAAGTAGTCAGCCCCAGCATTTT.

This clonotype has at least ten counts. This beta chain came through as a stray read in a library set up for alpha chains, and its size says little. This chain uses TRBV6-5 with TRBJ2-3; D uncertain. Trimming pared 2 bases from V and 6 bases from J, leaving 6 bases between. The CDR3 runs 12 residues. Germline V gene lookup returns CDR1 MNHEY and CDR2 SVGAGI. The CDR3 nucleotides are TGTGCCAGCAGTTACGGAATGGATACGCAGTATTTT. Protein product: CASSYGMDTQYF.

This clonotype is medium-sized within its sample. Since the library was made to target alpha chains, this beta chain is a stray read and its abundance is not meaningful. This chain joins TRBV4-2 and TRBJ1-6, with 10 nucleotides matching TRBD1. The CDR3 extends over 16 amino acids. After removal of 1 base from V and 10 bases from J, the junction contained 7 bases not matched to a gene. CDR1 and CDR2 (germline): LGHNA, YNFKEQ. The CDR3 here is CASSQALGTGDSPLHF. The CDR3, as DNA: TGTGCCAGCAGCCAAGCCCTCGGGACAGGGGACTCACCCCTCCACTTT.

This clonotype was found many times. The size of this beta chain means little, since it is a stray read in a library made for alpha chains. This sequence joins TRBV5-6 and TRBJ2-3, with 9 nucleotides matching TRBD2. CDR1 is SGHDT, CDR2 YYEEEE, per germline. CDR3 size: 15 residues. The V gene end was trimmed by 1 base and the J gene end by 2 bases; junction bases not matched to a gene: 2. The CDR3 nucleotides read TGTGCCAGCAGCTTGCTAGCGGGACCCACAGATACGCAGTATTTT. Residues: CASSLLAGPTDTQYF.

In its sample, this clonotype was seen a few times. This beta chain slipped into a library made for alpha chains as a stray read, so its size is not meaningful. The chain combines TRBV12-3 or TRBV12-4 with TRBJ2-1; no definite D call. The CDR3 consists of 13 residues. The V end lost 1 base, the J end lost 8 bases, and 9 bases lay between the germline ends. CDR3 region: CASSLGLLDEQFF. CDR3 in DNA: TGTGCCAGCAGTTTAGGTCTACTGGATGAGCAGTTCTTC.

By sample share, this clonotype is medium-sized (0.01 to 0.1%). Little can be read into the size of this beta chain, an off-target read in a library designed for alpha chains. V and J are TRBV5-4 and TRBJ2-2, with unresolved D. The CDR3 extends over 15 amino acids. Trimming removed 0 bases at V and 2 bases at J, with 8 bases between. The V gene's germline CDR1 is SGHNT and CDR2 YYREEE (reference sequence). The CDR3 DNA sequence: TGTGCCAGCAGCTTGGTGCACGTTAACACCGGGGAGCTGTTTTTT. This encodes CASSLVHVNTGELFF.

By frequency in the sample, this clonotype is medium-sized. A library prepared for alpha chains yielded this beta chain as an off-target read; its size is of little meaning. V gene TRBV23-1 combines with J gene TRBJ2-2; D gene unclear. TRBV23-1 has ORF status, its function being uncertain. Trimming took off 4 bases at V and 7 bases at J, with 22 bases between the two ends. This CDR3 contains 17 residues. The CDR3: CASSLLSRPMKGGELFF. CDR3 bases: TGCGCCAGCAGTCTCCTAAGTAGACCGATGAAGGGCGGGGAGCTGTTTTTT.

This clonotype was found many times. The library was prepared for alpha chains; this beta chain is a stray read, so its frequency means little. The rearrangement links TRBV29-1 to TRBJ2-1; no definite D call. The CDR3 length is 12 residues. Trimming cost V 2 bases and J 8 bases, with 10 bases left between them. Germline CDR1 is SQVTM and CDR2 is ANQGSEA. The CDR3: CSVESGQDEQFF. CDR3 nucleotides: TGCAGCGTTGAATCTGGGCAGGATGAGCAGTTCTTC.

In this sample, this clonotype is medium-sized. The library was built for alpha chains, so this beta chain is an off-target read and its size means little. J is TRBJ2-4 and V is TRBV12-3 or TRBV12-4; 7 nucleotides match TRBD2. V trimming: 3 bases; J trimming: 0 bases; junction bases outside the gene matches: 8. The CDR3 contains 17 residues. The CDR3 sequence is CASSLQGSGSAKNIQYF. CDR3 coding DNA: TGTGCCAGCAGTTTGCAGGGTAGCGGGTCAGCCAAAAACATTCAGTACTTC.

About this clonotype itself: Little can be read into the size of this beta chain, an off-target read in a library designed for alpha chains. The chain uses TRBV11-2 and TRBJ2-3; TRBD1 matches at 7 bases. The CDR3 runs to 16 residues. CDR1 and CDR2 from the germline V gene are SGHAT and FQNNGV. J lost 1 base, V lost 3 bases, and 7 bases had no gene match. CDR3 in amino acids: CASSLGHRGGTDTQYF. The DNA of the CDR3 is TGTGCCAGCAGCTTGGGCCACAGGGGCGGCACAGATACGCAGTATTTT.

This clonotype was found many times. The library was prepared for alpha chains; this beta chain is a stray read, so its frequency means little. The genes are TRBV6-2 or TRBV6-3 and TRBJ2-7; TRBD2 matches at 9 bases. Germline assignment: CDR1 MNHEY and CDR2 SVGEGT. The CDR3 extends over 14 amino acids. V lost 3 bases, J lost 5 bases, and 5 bases stayed unmatched. The CDR3 here is CASSYIAGVNEQYF. Here the CDR3 DNA reads TGTGCCAGCAGTTATATAGCGGGAGTAAACGAGCAGTACTTC.

This clonotype has ten or more counts. Since the library was made to target alpha chains, this beta chain is a stray read and its abundance is not meaningful. The chain is built from TRBV20-1 and TRBJ2-7; D gene uncertain. Germline lookup yields CDR1 DFQATT and CDR2 SNEGSKA (reference sequence). V lost 0 bases and J 2 bases, leaving 14 bases between the germline ends. The CDR3 totals 15 residues. CDR3 nucleotide sequence: TGCAGTGCTAGAGATCTTGTAAAGAGTCCCTACGAGCAGTACTTC. Protein sequence: CSARDLVKSPYEQYF.

Sample share makes this clonotype medium-sized (0.01 to 0.1%). The size of this beta chain means little, since it is a stray read in a library made for alpha chains. This chain links TRBV19 with TRBJ2-3; 10 nucleotides agree with TRBD2. This CDR3 has 14 amino acids. Trimming at V came to 8 bases and at J to 4 bases, leaving 6 bases not matched to a gene. Germline assignment: CDR1 LNHDA and CDR2 SQIVND (reference sequence). CDR3 residues: CASRVAGGSDTQYF. The CDR3 nucleotides are TGTGCCAGTCGGGTAGCGGGAGGTTCAGATACGCAGTATTTT. The full variable domain, rest sourced from reference TRBV19 and TRBJ2-3, is DGGITQSPKYLFRKEGQNVTLSCEQNLNHDAMYWYRQDPGQGLRLIYYSQIVNDFQKGDIAEGYSVSREKKESFPLTVTSAQKNPTAFYLCASRVAGGSDTQYFGPGTRLTVL.

This clonotype came up many times. This beta chain lies outside the target of a library built for alpha chains; its clone size means little. This chain joins TRBV27 and TRBJ2-1; no reliable D call. CDR3 length: 13 amino acids. Germline values: CDR1 MNHEY, CDR2 SMNVEV (reference sequence). Trimming stripped 8 bases from V and 4 bases from J, with 12 bases between. The CDR3 DNA reads as TGTGCCAGCGGGGTAGGACGGTACAATGAGCAGTTCTTC. Its protein is CASGVGRYNEQFF.

This clonotype was found many times. This beta chain lies outside the target of a library built for alpha chains; its clone size means little. V gene TRBV25-1 combines with J gene TRBJ1-4; maybe TRBD1 (5 bases). Germline CDR1 is MGHDK and CDR2 is SYGVNS. V dropped 3 bases and J dropped 0 bases, with 8 bases sitting between them. The CDR3 is 15 amino acids. The CDR3 nucleotides are TGTGCCAGCAGTGATTTAGGGGCAACTAATGAAAAACTGTTTTTT. Protein: CASSDLGATNEKLFF.